The 22 T cell receptor beta chains reported below all come from one sample, sequenced in a study of shared clonotypes between healthy human individuals. The data were produced by immunoSEQ multiplex PCR, yet TCRdb's version contains in-frame clones alone and is incomplete. The sample has millions of clones; roughly 95% are singletons. Sequencing was carried out using naive CD4+ T cells sorted from blood. Subset of the sample: CD45RA+ positively selected. Receptors were obtained from a man in his late teens or twenties in good health.

The V gene is TRBV19, the J gene TRBJ1-1; D is unresolved. V was pared by 8 bases and J by 3 bases, with 16 bases between. Germline V gene lookup returns CDR1 LNHDA and CDR2 SQIVND (reference sequence). CDR3 size: 14 residues. CDR3 nucleotides: TGTGCCAGTTTACTATCGGTCGGAGACACTGAAGCTTTCTTT. Translated, it gives CASLLSVGDTEAFF.

This clone appeared a single time. The rearrangement uses TRBV6-1 and TRBJ2-7, with D uncertain. The germline V gene encodes CDR1 MNHNS and CDR2 SASEGT. The CDR3 contains 13 residues. Trimming shortened V by 0 bases and J by 4 bases, and 7 bases separated the two germline ends. The chain's CDR3 is CASSEAQRYEQYF. For the CDR3, the DNA is TGTGCCAGCAGTGAAGCCCAACGGTACGAGCAGTACTTC.

The V gene is TRBV5-4, the J gene TRBJ2-7; D is uncertain. CDR3 size: 15 residues. Trimming took 0 bases from V and 2 from J, leaving 12 bases between them. Looked up from germline, CDR1 is SGHNT and CDR2 is YYREEE (reference sequence). The CDR3, as DNA: TGTGCCAGCAGCTTGGTTAATGGGGTAACCTACGAGCAGTACTTC. Translating it yields CASSLVNGVTYEQYF.

This chain joins TRBV5-6 and TRBJ2-7; TRBD1 might be the D (5 bases). Between the trimmed V and J ends, which lost 5 bases and 6 bases, there was a span of 24 bases. The CDR3 is 16 amino acids. CDR1 and CDR2 from the germline V gene are SGHDT and YYEEEE. The CDR3 bases are TGTGCCAGCAGTTACCCAGGAGCAGGGATTTATGGCGAGCAGTACTTC. Protein: CASSYPGAGIYGEQYF.

V usage is TRBV6-5 and J usage is TRBJ1-4; D is unresolved. The CDR3 consists of 14 residues. Germline-derived CDR1 and CDR2 are MNHEY and SVGAGI. V was trimmed by 6 bases and J by 5 bases, leaving 13 bases between them. CDR3 DNA: TGTGCCAGCAGCTACGCTGAGTACAATGAAAAACTGTTTTTT. The encoded protein is CASSYAEYNEKLFF.

The chain joins TRBV30 to TRBJ2-4; D gene uncertain. The CDR3 totals 12 residues. V was cut by 1 base and J by 7 bases, with 8 bases left in between. Germline lookup yields CDR1 GTSNPN and CDR2 SVGIG (reference sequence). The CDR3: CAWSDKGNIQYF. The CDR3 region has the DNA TGTGCCTGGAGTGACAAGGGTAACATTCAGTACTTC.

The genes are TRBV5-1 and TRBJ2-1; the match to TRBD2 covers 10 bases. J was trimmed by 5 bases and V by 2 bases; bases with no gene match: 4. This CDR3 comprises 15 residues. Germline V CDR1 and CDR2: SGHRS, YFSETQ. CDR3 coding DNA: TGCGCCAGCAGCTTTTCTAGCGGGGGTAACAATGAGCAGTTCTTC. Its translation: CASSFSSGGNNEQFF.

A single count supports this clone. The V call is TRBV12-5, the J call TRBJ2-1; D unclear. The CDR3 covers 15 residues. Germline V gives CDR1 LGHNT, CDR2 FRNRAP. V was shortened by 7 bases and J by 3 bases, with 16 bases between the two germline ends. The CDR3 region has the DNA TGTGCTAGTGCCCTGTCCCTAAAAGACTACAATGAGCAGTTCTTC. It codes for CASALSLKDYNEQFF.

This chain joins TRBV18 and TRBJ1-1; D is undetermined. Trimming cost V 5 bases and J 8 bases, with 12 bases left between them. The CDR3 contains 12 residues. CDR1 and CDR2 from the germline V gene are KGHSH and LQKENI. DNA for the CDR3: TGTGCCAGCTCAGCTCAGATAAGGGAAGCTTTCTTT. Its protein product is CASSAQIREAFF.

The chain couples TRBV7-9 to TRBJ2-2; TRBD1 is a possible D gene (6 bases). V lost 5 bases and J lost 6, with 10 bases in between. The germline V gene encodes CDR1 SEHNR and CDR2 FQNEAQ (reference sequence). The CDR3 runs to 13 residues. The chain's CDR3 is CASSRDTAGELFF. CDR3 DNA: TGTGCCAGCAGCCGGGACACCGCCGGGGAGCTGTTTTTT. The entire variable domain, with the rest obtained from reference TRBV7-9 and TRBJ2-2, is as follows: DTGVSQNPRHKITKRGQNVTFRCDPISEHNRLYWYRQTLGQGPEFLTYFQNEAQLEKSRLLSDRFSAERPKGSFSTLEIQRTEQGDSAMYLCASSRDTAGELFFGEGSRLTVL.

The chain has TRBV11-3 and TRBJ2-7, with D uncertain. Germline V gene lookup returns CDR1 SGHNT and CDR2 YENEEA. This CDR3 has 13 amino acids. V gave up 2 bases and J gave up 10 bases, with 15 bases separating them. The CDR3, as DNA: TGTGCCAGCAGCTTATCCCGCGGCTCGCCCCAGTACTTC. Translation gives CASSLSRGSPQYF.

The chain combines TRBV9 with TRBJ2-3; D gene unclear. This CDR3 contains 12 residues. The ends were cut back, 2 bases at V and 6 bases at J, with 7 bases in the middle. Looked up from germline, CDR1 is SGDLS and CDR2 is YYNGEE. The CDR3 sequence: CASSVSMDTQYF. CDR3 coding DNA: TGTGCCAGCAGCGTGAGTATGGATACGCAGTATTTT.

The J gene is TRBJ1-1, the V gene TRBV30; unclear D gene. The CDR3 contains 13 residues. Deletions cut 0 bases from V and 4 bases from J, with 9 bases between. From germline, CDR1 is GTSNPN and CDR2 SVGIG (reference sequence). The CDR3 sequence: CAWSVSIGTEAFF. In DNA, the CDR3 is TGTGCCTGGAGTGTCTCTATAGGCACTGAAGCTTTCTTT.

This clone is a singleton in its sample. The chain joins TRBV25-1 to TRBJ1-1, with D possibly being TRBD1 (5 bases). Germline V CDR1 and CDR2: MGHDK, SYGVNS. The ends were cut back, 4 bases at V and 0 bases at J, with 12 bases in the middle. CDR3 size: 15 residues. Here the CDR3 DNA reads TGTGCCAGCAGTGGCCTTACAGGTTTGAACACTGAAGCTTTCTTT. Translation: CASSGLTGLNTEAFF.

CDR3 coding DNA: TGTGCCTGGGGTAACATCTTAACAGGGGGCAAGAATTCACCCCTCCACTTT. Its protein product is CAWGNILTGGKNSPLHF. The chain employs TRBV30 and TRBJ1-6; 9 nucleotides line up with TRBD1. The CDR3 runs 17 residues. Germline V lookup: CDR1 GTSNPN, CDR2 SVGIG (reference sequence). After removal of 5 bases from V and 7 bases from J, the junction contained 15 bases not matched to a gene.

The chain uses TRBV18 and TRBJ2-7, with TRBD2 matching 10 bases. The CDR3 covers 18 residues. Germline V gene data show CDR1 as KGHSH and CDR2 as LQKENI. V lost 2 bases to trimming and J lost 5 bases; unmatched junction nucleotides: 15. DNA of the CDR3: TGTGCCAGCTCACCAGTGTATAGCGGGGGGACGTTATTGAACGAGCAGTACTTC. It codes for CASSPVYSGGTLLNEQYF.

This clone was recorded once. At the DNA level, this CDR3 is encoded by other sequences in the same sample as well. The V and J genes are TRBV6-5 and TRBJ2-7; D remains ambiguous. V was trimmed by 2 bases and J by 0 bases, leaving 8 bases between them. The V gene's germline CDR1 is MNHEY and CDR2 SVGAGI. This CDR3 comprises 14 residues. This CDR3 is CASSYRFSSYEQYF. DNA of the CDR3: TGTGCCAGCAGTTACAGGTTTAGCTCCTACGAGCAGTACTTC.

The chain couples TRBV9 to TRBJ1-6, with a possible D match to TRBD1 (6 bases). The CDR3 spans 15 residues. Trimming took off 3 bases at V and 9 bases at J, with 16 bases between the two ends. CDR1 is SGDLS, CDR2 YYNGEE, per germline. This chain's CDR3 is CASSGQTGTGSPLHF. In nucleotides, the CDR3 is TGTGCCAGCAGCGGCCAAACAGGGACTGGTTCACCCCTCCACTTT.

The rearrangement joins TRBV6-1 to TRBJ2-7; D call uncertain. Looked up from germline, CDR1 is MNHNS and CDR2 is SASEGT. Between the trimmed V and J ends, which lost 7 bases and 2 bases, there was a span of 15 bases. The CDR3 totals 14 residues. The CDR3 nucleotides read TGTGCCAGCATGGTTACAGAACTCACCTACGAGCAGTACTTC. Amino acids: CASMVTELTYEQYF.

The chain recombines TRBV4-3 with TRBJ2-6; D not certain. Trimming stripped 0 bases from V and 2 bases from J, with 5 bases between. Looked up from germline, CDR1 is LGHNA and CDR2 is YSLEER. The CDR3 is 15 amino acids. CDR3 residues: CASSQDFTGANVLTF. The CDR3 DNA sequence: TGCGCCAGCAGCCAAGATTTCACTGGGGCCAACGTCCTGACTTTC.

The V call is TRBV18, the J call TRBJ2-3; TRBD1 aligns across 10 bases. This CDR3 has 15 residues. The junction had 7 bases not matched to a gene; V was cut back by 9 bases and J by 1 base. Germline V gene lookup returns CDR1 KGHSH and CDR2 LQKENI. The CDR3 DNA sequence: TGTGCCAGTCGCCCCGGGACAGGGGGCACAGATACGCAGTATTTT. This gives the protein CASRPGTGGTDTQYF.

The chain uses TRBV11-2 and TRBJ2-1, with 13 nucleotides matching TRBD2. J gave up 7 bases and V 4 bases, and 7 bases lay outside the gene matches. CDR1 is SGHAT, CDR2 FQNNGV, per germline. The CDR3 has 16 residues. The CDR3 sequence: CASSYRTSGSVNEQFF. In nucleotides, the CDR3 is TGTGCCAGCAGCTATCGGACTAGCGGGAGCGTTAATGAGCAGTTCTTC.